Sequencing of this T cell receptor (beta chain) was carried out in a study of T-cell memory formation after mild COVID-19. TCRdb re-analysed the 5' RACE reads in MiXCR, keeping a single row per CDR3 protein. This table has approximately 290,000 distinct CDR3 sequences, roughly a fifth appearing once. V trimming: 2 bases; J trimming: 8 bases; junction bases outside the gene matches: 9. The CDR3 has 15 amino acids. Germline V gene data show CDR1 as SGHTA and CDR2 as FQGNSA. This clonotype was seen more than once but under ten times. This clonotype originated in a man aged 18 to 30 who had mild COVID-19 (a few samples of this study predate the infection). Cell type and time point are not known. The sequencing input was PBMCs or a T cell subset sorted from them (not recorded which). The V call is TRBV7-2, the J call TRBJ1-2; 9 nucleotides agree with TRBD1. The chain's CDR3 is CASSLIVTGGRGYTF. DNA for the CDR3: TGTGCCAGCAGCTTAATAGTTACAGGGGGCCGAGGCTACACCTTC.